One and the same sample provided the 11 T cell receptor beta chains below, sequenced in a study of CXCR4 blockade with PD-1 therapy in pancreatic cancer. Clones were sequenced by immunoSEQ multiplex PCR, and TCRdb holds only the in-frame ones, with some missing. This sample has roughly 5,800 clones; 35% occur once, and the top ten carry approximately 14%. Sequences were obtained from tumor tissue. Receptors were obtained from a human donor with pancreatic ductal adenocarcinoma.

The chain is built from TRBV11-3 and TRBJ2-1, with a weak D call TRBD2 (6 bases). V was shortened by 7 bases and J by 6 bases, with 19 bases between the two germline ends. This CDR3 comprises 15 residues. Per germline, CDR1 SGHNT and CDR2 YENEEA. CDR3 sequence: CASTPRPNSGNEQFF. Here the CDR3 DNA reads TGTGCCAGCACCCCACGCCCAAATAGCGGCAATGAGCAGTTCTTC.

The chain employs TRBV19 and TRBJ2-1; 12 bases map to TRBD2. The CDR3 is made up of 17 amino acids. Germline trimming cut 4 bases from V and 7 bases from J; bases unmatched to any gene: 11. The germline CDR1 and CDR2 sequences are LNHDA and SQIVND (reference sequence). In DNA, the CDR3 is TGTGCCAGTAGTAGTCGAGGACTAGCGGGAATTGGGAATGAGCAGTTCTTC. Translating it yields CASSSRGLAGIGNEQFF.

This clone was detected a few times. CDR3 DNA sequence: TGTGCCAGTAGTAATATCCCAGACCTGAACACTGAAGCTTTCTTT. This encodes CASSNIPDLNTEAFF. The chain carries TRBV19 and TRBJ1-1; no clear D gene. Germline V gene sequence: CDR1 LNHDA, CDR2 SQIVND (reference sequence). CDR3 length: 15 residues. Deletions cut 4 bases from V and 0 bases from J, with 12 bases between.

This clone has only a few counts. The rearrangement uses TRBV6-8 and TRBJ2-2, with 14 bases matching TRBD2. The CDR3 covers 16 residues. Germline V gene lookup returns CDR1 MNHGY and CDR2 SAAAGT. The V segment lost 6 bases and the J segment 5 bases; nucleotides outside the gene matches: 5. CDR3 region: CASRGLAGVGTGELFF. The DNA of the CDR3 is TGTGCCAGCAGGGGACTAGCGGGAGTTGGGACCGGGGAGCTGTTTTTT.

This chain connects TRBV28 to TRBJ2-6; D is undetermined. Germline CDR1 is MDHEN and CDR2 is SYDVKM. The CDR3 spans 16 residues. Trimming took 5 bases from V and 0 from J, leaving 11 bases between them. CDR3 in amino acids: CASSSPWASGANVLTF. CDR3 DNA: TGTGCCAGCAGTAGTCCGTGGGCCTCTGGGGCCAACGTCCTGACTTTC.

This clone is medium-sized. The chain links TRBV9 to TRBJ1-2, with 7 bases identical to TRBD1. Germline V gene sequence: CDR1 SGDLS, CDR2 YYNGEE. The CDR3 is 14 residues long. V shed 3 bases and J 6 bases; nucleotides not matched to a gene: 8. The CDR3 DNA is TGTGCCAGCAGCGCCCCCGGGACAGATCATGGCTACACCTTC. Amino acid sequence: CASSAPGTDHGYTF.

This clone was detected ten times or more. The chain recombines TRBV11-3 with TRBJ2-3; D is ambiguous. This CDR3 is built from 14 residues. The germline V gene has CDR1 SGHNT and CDR2 YENEEA. With 4 bases removed from V and 6 bases from J, the gap between germline ends came to 14 bases. CDR3 loop: CASSSGGSSDTQYF. CDR3 DNA sequence: TGTGCCAGCAGCTCCGGCGGTTCGTCTGATACGCAGTATTTT.

This clone was seen more than once but under ten times. The chain combines TRBV7-7 with TRBJ2-2, with 9 nucleotides matching TRBD2. Looked up from germline, CDR1 is SSHAT and CDR2 is FNYEAQ (reference sequence). Trimming removed 5 bases from V and 2 bases from J; junction bases left unmatched: 3. The CDR3 has 15 amino acids. CDR3 in amino acids: CASSGSGSNTGELFF. The CDR3 nucleotides read TGTGCCAGCAGCGGTAGCGGGAGCAACACCGGGGAGCTGTTTTTT.

By sample fraction, this clone is medium-sized (0.01 to 0.1%). The DNA of the CDR3 is TGTGCCAGCAGACCGGACAGTCTTTGGAACACCATATATTTT. Residues: CASRPDSLWNTIYF. The rearrangement uses TRBV6-8 and TRBJ1-3, with D perhaps TRBD1 (6 bases). The V end was cut by 6 bases, the J end by 7 bases, with 16 bases between. Germline CDR1 MNHGY, CDR2 SAAAGT. CDR3 size: 14 residues.

The rearrangement links TRBV28 to TRBJ2-6; D is undetermined. The V gene's germline CDR1 is MDHEN and CDR2 SYDVKM. Trimming took off 7 bases at V and 4 bases at J, with 20 bases between the two ends. The CDR3 length is 17 residues. CDR3 in amino acids: CASTSGGSFGGANVLTF. Here the CDR3 DNA reads TGTGCCAGCACCTCAGGCGGCAGCTTCGGGGGGGCCAACGTCCTGACTTTC.

The chain couples TRBV18 to TRBJ1-4; D remains unclear. CDR1 and CDR2 (germline): KGHSH, LQKENI. This CDR3 has 16 amino acids. The ends were cut back, 0 bases at V and 0 bases at J, with 8 bases in the middle. CDR3 DNA sequence: TGTGCCAGCTCACCACCGGGCCGATCAACTAATGAAAAACTGTTTTTT. Its translation: CASSPPGRSTNEKLFF.